This TCR beta chain derives from a study of shared clonotypes between healthy human individuals. Using immunoSEQ multiplex PCR, the repertoire was profiled, and TCRdb retains in-frame clones only, with some absent. Here the sample spans roughly 450,000 clones, about four fifths being singletons. The V end was cut by 3 bases, the J end by 1 base, with 0 bases between. Germline V gene sequence: CDR1 MNHEY, CDR2 SMNVEV (reference sequence). This CDR3 is 11 amino acids long. All donors were Caucasian adults living in Nashville, Tennessee. Material for sequencing was PBMCs. The sequence was collected from a middle-aged woman in good health. Some clones in this sample may be carry-over from other donors' samples. This chain connects TRBV27 to TRBJ1-2; unclear D gene. The CDR3 sequence: CASSFNYGYTF. DNA of the CDR3: TGTGCCAGCAGTTTTAACTATGGCTACACCTTC.